This T cell receptor (beta chain) was recovered during a study of blood T cell repertoires in COVID-19. Study at large: The United States, Italy and Spain provided the acute and convalescent COVID-19 samples. From T cells, B-cell-depleted T cells, or PBMCs came the material, which was cDNA or gDNA.

The CDR3 length is 11 residues. Trimming took 2 bases from V and 7 from J, leaving 5 bases between them. Germline-derived CDR1 and CDR2 are MNHEY and SVGAGI. Authors' methods: Estimation of nucleated cell counts relied on the amplification of reference gene primers. Assay: immunoSEQ multiplex PCR; the TCRdb copy retains only in-frame clones and omits some. V and J calls and clone size follow that table, whereas D and trimming were derived from the DNA. Of nearly 55,000 clones listed, 91% were seen once; the top ten hold approximately 7.6%. Sequencing was performed on peripheral blood. This rearrangement joins TRBV6-5 to TRBJ1-2; no firm D call. This receptor was obtained from a woman aged 55-70 years with active or convalescent COVID-19. The DNA of the CDR3 is TGTGCCAGCAGTTACCCCGGTGGCTACACCTTC. It specifies CASSYPGGYTF.